This entry lists 22 T cell receptor beta chains sequenced from one sample in a study of blood T cell repertoires in COVID-19. Data came from immunoSEQ multiplex PCR; TCRdb stores just in-frame clones and leaves some out. The sample lists tens of thousands of clones, 75% to 90% occurring once. Material for sequencing was peripheral blood. Every receptor here comes from a human donor in a cohort sampled during active COVID-19.

This sequence joins TRBV24-1 and TRBJ2-1; 12 nucleotides match TRBD2. CDR1 and CDR2 (germline): KGHDR, SFDVKD. The CDR3 has 17 amino acids. The V segment lost 4 bases and the J segment 4 bases; nucleotides outside the gene matches: 7. CDR3 residues: CATSDPGTSGFYNEQFF. Here the CDR3 DNA reads TGTGCCACCAGTGACCCGGGGACTAGCGGGTTTTACAATGAGCAGTTCTTC.

The chain combines TRBV27 with TRBJ2-7; tentative D call: TRBD1 (5 bases). Germline loops: CDR1 MNHEY, CDR2 SMNVEV (reference sequence). Trimming left V 7 bases short and J 6 bases short, with 10 bases between. The CDR3 consists of 11 residues. The CDR3 DNA is TGTGCCAGCACCTCAGGGCGCGAGCAGTACTTC. It translates to CASTSGREQYF.

This chain uses TRBV19 with TRBJ1-5; D remains ambiguous. CDR3 size: 15 residues. V gave up 3 bases and J gave up 0 bases, with 9 bases separating them. The germline V gene has CDR1 LNHDA and CDR2 SQIVND (reference sequence). In DNA form, the CDR3 reads TGTGCCAGTAGTATGCAACAGAATAGCAATCAGCCCCAGCATTTT. Protein: CASSMQQNSNQPQHF.

V gene TRBV6-5 combines with J gene TRBJ2-1; D ambiguous. Per the germline V gene, CDR1 is MNHEY and CDR2 is SVGAGI. This CDR3 is built from 16 residues. Trimming cost V 2 bases and J 5 bases, with 16 bases left between them. DNA for the CDR3: TGTGCCAGCAGTTACGATCGTTGGAGTTCCAACAATGAGCAGTTCTTC. Protein sequence: CASSYDRWSSNNEQFF.

The chain couples TRBV19 to TRBJ2-5; weak D call: TRBD1 (5 bases). Germline V CDR1 and CDR2: LNHDA, SQIVND (reference sequence). Trimming shortened V by 3 bases and J by 5 bases, and 16 bases separated the two germline ends. CDR3 size: 15 residues. This CDR3 is CASSIESGPGETQYF. The CDR3 DNA follows: TGTGCCAGTAGTATCGAGTCAGGCCCAGGGGAGACCCAGTACTTC.

V usage is TRBV19 and J usage is TRBJ2-5; 7 bases align to TRBD1. The CDR3 extends over 14 amino acids. The J segment lost 3 bases and the V segment lost 4 bases, leaving 5 bases of the junction unmatched. The V gene's germline CDR1 is LNHDA and CDR2 SQIVND (reference sequence). CDR3 nucleotide sequence: TGTGCCAGTAGTACGCGACAGGGAAAAGAGACCCAGTACTTC. Encoded protein: CASSTRQGKETQYF.

The rearrangement uses TRBV6-2 or TRBV6-3 and TRBJ2-2, with 10 bases aligning to TRBD1. The germline gives CDR1 MNHEY, CDR2 SVGEGT. The V and J ends lost 2 bases and 4 bases, in that order; junction bases with no gene match: 4. CDR3 length: 16 amino acids. In DNA form, the CDR3 reads TGTGCCAGCAGTTACCTTCGGACAGGGGGCACCGGGGAGCTGTTTTTT. Translation: CASSYLRTGGTGELFF.

A word on this clone: Other DNA sequences in this sample translate to the same CDR3. This chain connects TRBV18 to TRBJ1-3; D gene unclear. The CDR3 runs 15 residues. Germline V gene lookup returns CDR1 KGHSH and CDR2 LQKENI. The V end was cut by 2 bases, the J end by 1 base, with 9 bases between. The CDR3 DNA follows: TGTGCCAGCTCACCAGACACGATATCTGGAAACACCATATATTTT. Encoded protein: CASSPDTISGNTIYF. Filled out from reference TRBV18 and TRBJ1-3, the complete variable domain reads NAGVMQNPRHLVRRRGQEARLRCSPMKGHSHVYWYRQLPEEGLKFMVYLQKENIIDESGMPKERFSAEFPKEGPSILRIQQVVRGDSAAYFCASSPDTISGNTIYFGEGSWLTVV.

The V call is TRBV7-2, the J call TRBJ2-1, with 9 bases lining up with TRBD2. CDR1 SGHTA and CDR2 FQGNSA come from the germline V gene. The CDR3 runs to 15 residues. V trimming: 2 bases; J trimming: 1 base; junction bases outside the gene matches: 0. The CDR3 is CASSLLAGSYNEQFF. In nucleotides, the CDR3 is TGTGCCAGCAGCTTACTAGCGGGGTCCTACAATGAGCAGTTCTTC.

The chain recombines TRBV7-8 with TRBJ1-2; D possibly corresponds to TRBD1 (6 bases). Trimming cost V 2 bases and J 2 bases, with 18 bases left between them. This CDR3 region has 17 residues. Germline V gene data show CDR1 as SGHVS and CDR2 as FQNEAQ. CDR3 amino acids: CASSLRDTRAQNYGYTF. CDR3 nucleotide sequence: TGTGCCAGCAGCTTACGGGACACAAGGGCCCAAAACTATGGCTACACCTTC.

The V call is TRBV5-1, the J call TRBJ2-7; D possibly corresponds to TRBD1 (5 bases). CDR1 SGHRS and CDR2 YFSETQ come from the germline V gene. This CDR3 spans 15 amino acids. V was clipped by 0 bases and J by 2 bases, with 12 bases between them. As DNA, the CDR3 is TGCGCCAGCAGCTTGGCCCCACAGGATACCTACGAGCAGTACTTC. It encodes CASSLAPQDTYEQYF.

This sequence joins TRBV10-2 and TRBJ2-7, with TRBD1 matching over 10 bases. V lost 2 bases and J lost 5; bases outside the gene matches: 9. The CDR3 is made up of 16 amino acids. Germline values: CDR1 WSHSY, CDR2 SAAADI. DNA for the CDR3: TGCGCCAGCAGTGAGGTTAAACGGACAGGGGGGAACGAGCAGTACTTC. It translates to CASSEVKRTGGNEQYF.

The chain links TRBV6-5 to TRBJ2-7; tentative D call: TRBD2 (6 bases). Germline CDR1 MNHEY, CDR2 SVGAGI. This CDR3 contains 14 residues. Trimming took 6 bases from V and 0 from J, leaving 12 bases between them. This CDR3 reads CASRGGYFSYEQYF. In DNA form, the CDR3 reads TGTGCCAGCAGGGGGGGATACTTCTCCTACGAGCAGTACTTC.

This chain links TRBV18 with TRBJ1-3, with a possible D match to TRBD1 (5 bases). Germline CDR1 and CDR2: KGHSH and LQKENI. This CDR3 contains 15 residues. Trimming pared 3 bases from V and 0 bases from J, leaving 9 bases between. In nucleotides, the CDR3 is TGTGCCAGCTCACCCAGGGTCGGCTCTGGAAACACCATATATTTT. Translation: CASSPRVGSGNTIYF.

This chain uses TRBV18 with TRBJ2-3; 13 nucleotides agree with TRBD2. Germline-derived CDR1 and CDR2 are KGHSH and LQKENI. Losses at the gene ends were 1 base for V and 4 bases for J; bases not matched to a gene: 2. CDR3 length equals 16 residues. CDR3 sequence: CASSPRTSGSSDTQYF. The DNA for the CDR3 is TGTGCCAGCTCACCACGGACTAGCGGGAGTTCAGATACGCAGTATTTT.

The gene calls are TRBV5-6 and TRBJ2-1; D gene unclear. Germline CDR1 SGHDT, CDR2 YYEEEE. Deletions cut 2 bases from V and 3 bases from J, with 9 bases between. The CDR3 is 14 residues long. The CDR3 coding sequence is TGTGCCAGCAGCTTCCGGGTTCGCTACAATGAGCAGTTCTTC. It codes for CASSFRVRYNEQFF.

The V gene is TRBV4-1, the J gene TRBJ1-1, with unresolved D. The germline V gene has CDR1 MGHRA and CDR2 YSYEKL. The CDR3 has 14 amino acids. V lost 3 bases to trimming and J lost 1 base, with 9 bases between them. The CDR3 region has the DNA TGCGCCAGCAGCCAGCCCACAGAGAACACTGAAGCTTTCTTT. Encoded protein: CASSQPTENTEAFF.

The genes are TRBV7-9 and TRBJ2-1, with TRBD1 matching over 8 bases. J gave up 0 bases and V 5 bases, and 6 bases lay outside the gene matches. CDR1 SEHNR and CDR2 FQNEAQ come from the germline V gene (reference sequence). The CDR3 has 16 residues. CDR3 region: CASSGRTGSSYNEQFF. CDR3 in DNA: TGTGCCAGCAGCGGACGGACAGGGAGCTCCTACAATGAGCAGTTCTTC.

This sequence joins TRBV5-1 and TRBJ2-7; 9 nucleotides line up with TRBD2. V trimming: 0 bases; J trimming: 4 bases; junction bases outside the gene matches: 8. Germline CDR1 SGHRS, CDR2 YFSETQ. The CDR3 is made up of 16 amino acids. The CDR3 sequence is CASSLGGSGSQYEQYF. The CDR3 region has the DNA TGCGCCAGCAGCTTGGGTGGTAGCGGGAGTCAATACGAGCAGTACTTC.

The chain has TRBV2 and TRBJ2-7, with D unresolved. Per germline, CDR1 SNHLY and CDR2 FYNNEI. The CDR3 has 14 residues. The ends were cut back, 5 bases at V and 0 bases at J, with 11 bases in the middle. For the CDR3, the DNA is TGTGCCAGCAGTCTGGAGTTGAGCTCCTACGAGCAGTACTTC. It yields the protein CASSLELSSYEQYF.

J is TRBJ2-7 and V is TRBV5-1; TRBD2 aligns across 8 bases. CDR1 and CDR2 from the germline V gene are SGHRS and YFSETQ. The CDR3 length is 15 residues. V lost 4 bases to trimming and J lost 1 base; unmatched junction nucleotides: 7. The CDR3 DNA sequence: TGCGCCAGCAGCCTACGGGGGGGCGGGTCCTACGAGCAGTACTTC. The encoded protein is CASSLRGGGSYEQYF. Complete variable domain (other parts from reference TRBV5-1 and TRBJ2-7): KAGVTQTPRYLIKTRGQQVTLSCSPISGHRSVSWYQQTPGQGLQFLFEYFSETQRNKGNFPGRFSGRQFSNSRSEMNVSTLELGDSALYLCASSLRGGGSYEQYFGPGTRLTVT.

The chain has TRBV13 and TRBJ2-2; 7 positions agree with TRBD2. Germline trimming cut 0 bases from V and 3 bases from J; bases unmatched to any gene: 4. The CDR3 has 16 amino acids. Germline V gene data show CDR1 as PRHDT and CDR2 as FYEKMQ (reference sequence). The CDR3 here is CASSLGGGKYTGELFF. CDR3 bases: TGTGCCAGCAGCTTAGGCGGGGGGAAGTACACCGGGGAGCTGTTTTTT. Using reference TRBV13 and TRBJ2-2 for the parts outside the CDR3, the full variable domain is AAGVIQSPRHLIKEKRETATLKCYPIPRHDTVYWYQQGPGQDPQFLISFYEKMQSDKGSIPDRFSAQQFSDYHSELNMSSLELGDSALYFCASSLGGGKYTGELFFGEGSRLTVL.